This T cell receptor (beta chain) was identified in a study of cytomegalovirus exposure and HLA in healthy donors (dated by TCRdb to 2015 to 2018). The study in broad terms: The 650 to 750 repertoires of the first cohort and the 110 or so validation repertoires were produced on the same platform, according to a later analysis. The study aimed to test whether signatures of past pathogen exposure could be identified by cataloging public T cell receptors. In addition to the first cohort of around 670 subjects, a separate validation cohort of some 120 different subjects was used. To predict cytomegalovirus infection status, the study brought together high-throughput TCR immunosequencing, statistical association of individual TCRs with disease status, and machine learning. Results and caveats for the whole study, not just this receptor: A later analysis lacked HLA typing for the validation cohort, so it scored co-occurrence in that cohort across all 130 or so repertoires. A few of the identified cytomegalovirus-associated TCR beta chains were confirmed in vitro to be specific for cytomegalovirus antigens. Cytomegalovirus status was reported to be diagnosed by the classifier with high specificity and sensitivity in both the original and validation cohorts. While some public TCRs were present in many individuals, most TCR sequences turned up only very rarely across donors. Subsequent analysis determined that TCRs grouped into clusters in the first cohort also showed a tendency toward co-occurrence across the roughly 120 validation repertoires, and approximately 94% of cluster scores exceeded 0. The authors suggested that the approach could potentially be extended to other disease states and immunological phenotypes. The study listed 150 to 200 TCR beta chains as associated with cytomegalovirus.

Based on the germline V gene, the CDR1 and CDR2 sequences are MGHRA and YSYEKL. V is reduced by 1 base and J by 7 bases, leaving a spacing of 7 bases between them. Counted from cysteine to phenylalanine, this CDR3 has 12 amino acids. CDR3 DNA only is kept here, 36 bases in frame from base 1. As regards this clone: The antigen this receptor binds is unknown. Nothing much larger sits one base from this clone, and base qualities are not available.

Separate from the roughly 700-subject first cohort, the validation cohort of 90 to 150 subjects was the group to which the donors belonged. Library method: the immunoSEQ multiplex PCR assay. On the authors' methods: To diagnose cytomegalovirus status from the catalog of TCR beta chain sequences, a statistical classification framework was built. Here the immuneACCESS table is served through TCRdb, limited to in-frame sequences with V and J called. Missing clones are a known gap in these copies; in checked studies unresolved V genes cover under half, and the rest lacks a known reason. The V and J calls and the clone size are those of that table, but D and trimming were determined from the DNA. A total of roughly 70,000 clones appear in this sample, around 97% of them only once. More than 2% of the sample goes to the ten largest clones.

The sample taken for sequencing was PBMCs. The chain uses TRBV4-1 and TRBJ1-2, with the D gene uncertain. This TCR was sampled from a man between 18 and 35 years old in good health and CMV-seronegative. The sequenced DNA is TGCGCCAGCAGCCAAGTTGGGCGTGGCTACACCTTC. It translates to CASSQVGRGYTF.